The 16 T cell receptor beta chains in this list originate from one sample, sequenced in a study of T-cell memory formation after mild COVID-19. TCRdb processed the 5' RACE reads anew with MiXCR; each CDR3 protein has one entry. This table holds roughly 140,000 distinct CDR3 sequences, about 14% found once. Material for sequencing was PBMCs or a T cell subset sorted from them (not recorded which). The receptor source for this set is an adult woman who had mild COVID-19 (a few samples of this study predate the infection). Cell type and time point are not known.

This chain links TRBV4-1 with TRBJ1-5; 7 bases are a match to TRBD1. CDR3 length equals 17 residues. Germline assignment: CDR1 MGHRA and CDR2 YSYEKL. Losses at the gene ends were 2 bases for V and 4 bases for J; bases not matched to a gene: 11. CDR3 protein: CASSQPPRTGENQPQHF. In DNA, the CDR3 is TGCGCCAGCAGCCAACCCCCCCGGACAGGTGAAAATCAGCCCCAGCATTTT.

The chain employs TRBV12-3 or TRBV12-4 and TRBJ1-5, with D possibly matching TRBD1 (6 bases). CDR3 length: 15 residues. V was pared by 5 bases and J by 5 bases, with 16 bases between. In DNA form, the CDR3 reads TGTGCCAGCAGTCCTTCAGGGGAACAGGATCAGCCCCAGCATTTT. It translates to CASSPSGEQDQPQHF.

This clonotype was picked up a small number of times. The CDR3 DNA sequence: TGTGCCAGCAGCTTAGCCCGAGGGGGGCAAGAGACCCAGTACTTC. This gives the protein CASSLARGGQETQYF. The chain recombines TRBV7-9 with TRBJ2-5; TRBD1 or TRBD2 may be the D gene (6 bases each). From germline, CDR1 is SEHNR and CDR2 FQNEAQ (reference sequence). This CDR3 is built from 15 residues. The V gene lost 0 bases and the J gene lost 2 bases, with 10 bases spanning the gap.

In its sample, this clonotype was seen a few times. The chain carries TRBV15 and TRBJ2-2; D unclear. The CDR3 is made up of 14 amino acids. Between the trimmed V and J ends, which lost 8 bases and 1 base, there was a span of 11 bases. The germline gives CDR1 LNHNV, CDR2 YYDKDF (reference sequence). CDR3 nucleotide sequence: TGTGCCACCGCGACTGGATGGAACACCGGGGAGCTGTTTTTT. It is translated as CATATGWNTGELFF.

The chain links TRBV7-2 to TRBJ2-1, with 8 nucleotides matching TRBD2. This CDR3 contains 16 residues. Looked up from germline, CDR1 is SGHTA and CDR2 is FQGNSA. With V trimmed by 6 bases and J by 3 bases, 10 bases remained unmatched. DNA for the CDR3: TGTGCCAGCAGACCCCTCAGCGGGGGCGGCTACAATGAGCAGTTCTTC. Protein: CASRPLSGGGYNEQFF.

The chain recombines TRBV29-1 with TRBJ2-2; D is perhaps TRBD1 or TRBD2 (5 bases each). Trimming stripped 3 bases from V and 2 bases from J, with 13 bases between. The CDR3 has 15 residues. Germline values: CDR1 SQVTM, CDR2 ANQGSEA. Here the CDR3 DNA reads TGCAGCGTTGAGGGACGGGATATTAACACCGGGGAGCTGTTTTTT. It is translated as CSVEGRDINTGELFF.

The sample holds many counts of this clonotype. This chain connects TRBV7-8 to TRBJ1-2; D is perhaps TRBD1 (5 bases). The length of the CDR3 is 13 residues. Germline assignment: CDR1 SGHVS and CDR2 FQNEAQ. Trimming pared 7 bases from V and 0 bases from J, leaving 9 bases between. CDR3 sequence: CASMGLTNYGYTF. The CDR3, as DNA: TGTGCCAGCATGGGACTAACTAACTATGGCTACACCTTC.

The chain recombines TRBV4-1 with TRBJ1-1; a weak D match, TRBD1 (6 bases). The CDR3 totals 14 residues. Germline V CDR1 and CDR2: MGHRA, YSYEKL. The V end lost 3 bases, the J end lost 4 bases, and 12 bases lay between the germline ends. CDR3 loop: CASSHPGARTEAFF. CDR3 coding DNA: TGCGCCAGCAGCCACCCAGGGGCTCGCACTGAAGCTTTCTTT.

Only a few counts were recorded for this clonotype. J is TRBJ2-1 and V is TRBV5-1; 9 nucleotides align to TRBD2. This CDR3 comprises 15 residues. The germline CDR1 and CDR2 sequences are SGHRS and YFSETQ. V trimming: 0 bases; J trimming: 7 bases; junction bases outside the gene matches: 5. The CDR3, as DNA: TGCGCCAGCAGCTTGGCCCCTAGCGGGATGAATGAGCAGTTCTTC. Its protein is CASSLAPSGMNEQFF.

The J gene is TRBJ1-1, the V gene TRBV7-6, with 7 bases fitting TRBD1. J was trimmed by 7 bases and V by 0 bases; bases with no gene match: 2. Germline CDR1 is SGHVS and CDR2 is FNYEAQ. The CDR3 is made up of 13 amino acids. The CDR3 sequence is CASSLATGVEAFF. The CDR3 DNA reads TGTGCCAGCAGCTTAGCTACAGGGGTTGAAGCTTTCTTT.

This clonotype turned up a few times. V gene TRBV4-1 combines with J gene TRBJ1-1, with a possible D match to TRBD1 (5 bases). Trimming removed 4 bases from V and 1 base from J, with 10 bases in between. This CDR3 is 14 amino acids long. The germline V gene encodes CDR1 MGHRA and CDR2 YSYEKL. The CDR3 loop reads CASSPGPPNTEAFF. The CDR3 DNA is TGCGCCAGCAGCCCGGGACCTCCGAACACTGAAGCTTTCTTT.

V is TRBV7-7 and J is TRBJ2-1, with D hard to call. Germline V gives CDR1 SSHAT, CDR2 FNYEAQ (reference sequence). The CDR3 totals 11 residues. The CDR3 loop reads CAILAGNEQFF. CDR3 DNA sequence: TGTGCTATTCTGGCAGGCAATGAGCAGTTCTTC.

The rearrangement links TRBV9 to TRBJ2-6, with TRBD1 matching over 8 bases. V shed 1 base, J shed 2 bases, and the junction held 8 bases outside the gene matches. This CDR3 contains 18 residues. The germline V gene has CDR1 SGDLS and CDR2 YYNGEE. CDR3 protein: CASSVLGPTGAGANVLTF. The CDR3 region has the DNA TGTGCCAGCAGCGTACTGGGCCCGACAGGGGCTGGGGCCAACGTCCTGACTTTC. The entire variable domain, with the rest obtained from reference TRBV9 and TRBJ2-6, is as follows: DSGVTQTPKHLITATGQRVTLRCSPRSGDLSVYWYQQSLDQGLQFLIQYYNGEERAKGNILERFSAQQFPDLHSELNLSSLELGDSALYFCASSVLGPTGAGANVLTFGAGSRLTVL.

This chain connects TRBV5-1 to TRBJ2-7, with TRBD2 matching over 13 bases. CDR1 SGHRS and CDR2 YFSETQ come from the germline V gene. The CDR3 contains 17 residues. V shed 4 bases and J 7 bases; nucleotides not matched to a gene: 14. The CDR3 coding sequence is TGCGCCAGCAGCCGCGGACTAGCGGGAGCTAACGTCGGGGAGCAGTACTTC. Its protein product is CASSRGLAGANVGEQYF.

The chain employs TRBV7-6 and TRBJ2-7; no clear D gene. This CDR3 spans 11 amino acids. In germline, CDR1 is SGHVS, CDR2 FNYEAQ. Trimming left V 5 bases short and J 4 bases short, with 6 bases between. CDR3 sequence reads: CASSDAYEQYF. The CDR3 DNA reads TGTGCCAGCAGCGACGCGTACGAGCAGTACTTC.

This sequence joins TRBV20-1 and TRBJ2-7; D uncertain. Trimming removed 5 bases from V and 0 bases from J, with 11 bases in between. The length of the CDR3 is 13 residues. Germline loops: CDR1 DFQATT, CDR2 SNEGSKA (reference sequence). In nucleotides, the CDR3 is TGCAGTGCTCGTCGGGCAAGCTCCTACGAGCAGTACTTC. The encoded protein is CSARRASSYEQYF.